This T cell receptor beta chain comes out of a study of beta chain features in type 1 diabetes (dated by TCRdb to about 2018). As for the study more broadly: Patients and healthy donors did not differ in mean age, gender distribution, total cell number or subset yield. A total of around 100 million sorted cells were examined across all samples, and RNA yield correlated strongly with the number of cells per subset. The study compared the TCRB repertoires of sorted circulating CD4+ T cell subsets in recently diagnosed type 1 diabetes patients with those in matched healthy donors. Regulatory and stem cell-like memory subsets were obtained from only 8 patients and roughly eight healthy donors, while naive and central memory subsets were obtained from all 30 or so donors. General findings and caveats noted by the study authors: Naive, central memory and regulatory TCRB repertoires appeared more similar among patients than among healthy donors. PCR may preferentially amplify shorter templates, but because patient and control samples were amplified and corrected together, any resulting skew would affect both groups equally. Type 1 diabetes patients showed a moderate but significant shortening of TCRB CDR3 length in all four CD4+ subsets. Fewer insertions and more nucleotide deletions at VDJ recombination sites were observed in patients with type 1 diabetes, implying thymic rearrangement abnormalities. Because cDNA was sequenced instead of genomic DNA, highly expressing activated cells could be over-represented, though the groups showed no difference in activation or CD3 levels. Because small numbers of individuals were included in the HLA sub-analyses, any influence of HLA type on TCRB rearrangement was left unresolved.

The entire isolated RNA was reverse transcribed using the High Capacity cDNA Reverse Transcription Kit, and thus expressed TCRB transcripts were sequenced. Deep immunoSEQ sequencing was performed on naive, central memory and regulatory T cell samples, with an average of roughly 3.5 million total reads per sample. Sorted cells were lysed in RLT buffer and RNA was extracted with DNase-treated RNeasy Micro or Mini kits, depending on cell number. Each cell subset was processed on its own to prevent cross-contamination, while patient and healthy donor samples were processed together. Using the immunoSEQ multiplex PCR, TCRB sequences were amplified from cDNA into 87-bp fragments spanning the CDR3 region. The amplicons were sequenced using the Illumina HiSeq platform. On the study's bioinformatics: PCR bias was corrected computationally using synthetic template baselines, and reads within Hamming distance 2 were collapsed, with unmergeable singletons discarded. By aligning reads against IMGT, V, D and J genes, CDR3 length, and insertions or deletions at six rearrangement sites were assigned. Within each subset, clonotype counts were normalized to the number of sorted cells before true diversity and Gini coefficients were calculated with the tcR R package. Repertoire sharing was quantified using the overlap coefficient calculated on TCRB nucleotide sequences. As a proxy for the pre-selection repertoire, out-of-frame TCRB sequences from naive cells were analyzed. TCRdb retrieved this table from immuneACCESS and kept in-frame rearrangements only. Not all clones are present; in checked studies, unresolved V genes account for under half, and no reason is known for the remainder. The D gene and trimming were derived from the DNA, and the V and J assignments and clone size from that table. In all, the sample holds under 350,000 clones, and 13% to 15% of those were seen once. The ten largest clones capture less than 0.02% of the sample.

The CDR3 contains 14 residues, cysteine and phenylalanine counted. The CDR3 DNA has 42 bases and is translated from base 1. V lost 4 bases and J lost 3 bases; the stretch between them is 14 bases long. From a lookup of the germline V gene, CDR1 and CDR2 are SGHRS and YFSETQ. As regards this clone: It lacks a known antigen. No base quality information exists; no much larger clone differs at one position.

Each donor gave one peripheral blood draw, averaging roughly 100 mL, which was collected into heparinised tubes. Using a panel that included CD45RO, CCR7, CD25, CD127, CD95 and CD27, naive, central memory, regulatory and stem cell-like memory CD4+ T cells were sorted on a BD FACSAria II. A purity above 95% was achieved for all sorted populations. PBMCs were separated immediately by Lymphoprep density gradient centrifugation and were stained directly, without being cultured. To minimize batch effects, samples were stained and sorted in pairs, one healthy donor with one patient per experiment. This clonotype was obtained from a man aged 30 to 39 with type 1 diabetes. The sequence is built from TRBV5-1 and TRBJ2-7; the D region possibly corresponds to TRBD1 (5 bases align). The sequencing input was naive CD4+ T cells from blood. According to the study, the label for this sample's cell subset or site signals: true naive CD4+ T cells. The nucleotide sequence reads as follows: TGCGCCAGCAGCCAGGACACACAATTCTACGAGCAGTACTTC. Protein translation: CASSQDTQFYEQYF.